The text below deals with one TCR beta chain. Its cognate antigen is unknown. This entry is derived from a study of response to subunit inactivated influenza vaccine. From the RT-PCR reads, TCRdb called clonotypes with MiXCR, one entry per CDR3 protein. The sample lists around 540,000 distinct CDR3 sequences; around 11% were seen once. Study-level points and caveats: With each seasonal influenza vaccination, the authors suggested, few new T cells are recruited.

The sequence was obtained from a man between 50 and 59 years old who received an inactivated influenza vaccine. The sample consisted of PBMCs from blood, taken on the day of vaccination.

CDR3 amino acids: CATSRYKNTGELFF. The CDR3 nucleotides are TGTGCCACCAGCAGATACAAAAACACCGGGGAGCTGTTTTTT. The rearrangement uses TRBV15 and TRBJ2-2; D call uncertain. This CDR3 has 14 amino acids. V dropped 2 bases and J dropped 2 bases, with 6 bases sitting between them. The V gene's germline CDR1 is LNHNV and CDR2 YYDKDF (reference sequence). Using reference TRBV15 and TRBJ2-2 for the parts outside the CDR3, the full variable domain is DAMVIQNPRYQVTQFGKPVTLSCSQTLNHNVMYWYQQKSSQAPKLLFHYYDKDFNNEADTPDNFQSRRPNTSFCFLDIRSPGLGDTAMYLCATSRYKNTGELFFGEGSRLTVL.